This TCR beta chain was obtained from a study of tumor-infiltrating lymphocytes in primary liver carcinoma. Starting from approximately 0.45 ug of total RNA, TCR beta cDNA was produced with a primer in the constant region. Three-round nested multiplex PCR performed with slightly modified ARM-PCR produced the TCR beta libraries. PCR rounds one and two used TRBV1-TRBV30 forward primers with a C-beta reverse primer for around 9 cycles each. TCRdb re-called the multiplex PCR reads through MiXCR, storing one row per CDR3 protein. The sample has about 200,000 distinct CDR3 sequences; less than 75% are singletons. They got blood RNA out of unsorted whole blood and also pulled out germline DNA. Patients showed chronic HBV infection and an absence of prior treatment. Investigators obtained around 4 milliliters of peripheral blood ahead of surgery. This CDR3 region has 13 residues. V was clipped by 9 bases and J by 2 bases; unmatched bases: 4. Per germline, CDR1 LNHDA and CDR2 SQIVND (reference sequence).

The sequence came from a woman aged 55-70 years with primary liver carcinoma and hepatitis B virus infection. The sequenced sample consisted of peripheral blood. J is TRBJ1-5 and V is TRBV19, with 7 bases lining up with TRBD1. CDR3 in DNA: TGTGCCAGGAACAGGGGCGGCAATCAGCCCCAGCATTTT. This encodes CARNRGGNQPQHF.